This T cell receptor beta chain came from a study of blood T cell repertoires in COVID-19. Study overall: The origin of the acute and convalescent COVID-19 samples was the United States, Italy and Spain. PBMCs, B-cell-depleted T cells, or T cells provided the cDNA or gDNA that made up the material.

This clone was seen just once. Authors' analysis steps: Reference gene primer amplification yielded estimated nucleated cell counts. Repertoires were generated with immunoSEQ multiplex PCR, while TCRdb's copy carries only in-frame clones and drops some. V and J calls and clone size follow that table, whereas D and trimming were derived from the DNA. The data contain around 70,000 clones, around 90% of them singletons. V lost 0 bases and J 4 bases, leaving 10 bases between the germline ends. Germline CDR1 and CDR2: LGHDT and YNNKEL (reference sequence). The CDR3 covers 15 residues. The material sequenced was peripheral blood. The chain uses TRBV3-1 (or the pseudogene TRBV3-2) and TRBJ1-3; no clear D gene. The source of this sequence is a human donor in a cohort sampled during active COVID-19. The CDR3 DNA reads TGTGCCAGCAGCCAAGATGGAGGGTCCGGAAACACCATATATTTT. This translates into CASSQDGGSGNTIYF.